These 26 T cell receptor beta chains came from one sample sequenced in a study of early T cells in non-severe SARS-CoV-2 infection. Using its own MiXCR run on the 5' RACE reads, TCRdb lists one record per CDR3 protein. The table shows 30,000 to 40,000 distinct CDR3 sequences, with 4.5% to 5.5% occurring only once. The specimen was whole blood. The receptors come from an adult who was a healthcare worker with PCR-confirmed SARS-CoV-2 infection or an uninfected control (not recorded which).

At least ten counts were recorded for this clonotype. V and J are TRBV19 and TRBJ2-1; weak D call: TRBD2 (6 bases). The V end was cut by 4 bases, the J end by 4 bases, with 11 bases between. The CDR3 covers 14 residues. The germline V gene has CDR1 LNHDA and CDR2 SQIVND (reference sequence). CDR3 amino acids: CASSKADYYNEQFF. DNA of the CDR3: TGTGCCAGTAGTAAAGCGGACTATTACAATGAGCAGTTCTTC. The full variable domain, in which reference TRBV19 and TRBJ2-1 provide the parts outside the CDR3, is DGGITQSPKYLFRKEGQNVTLSCEQNLNHDAMYWYRQDPGQGLRLIYYSQIVNDFQKGDIAEGYSVSREKKESFPLTVTSAQKNPTAFYLCASSKADYYNEQFFGPGTRLTVL.

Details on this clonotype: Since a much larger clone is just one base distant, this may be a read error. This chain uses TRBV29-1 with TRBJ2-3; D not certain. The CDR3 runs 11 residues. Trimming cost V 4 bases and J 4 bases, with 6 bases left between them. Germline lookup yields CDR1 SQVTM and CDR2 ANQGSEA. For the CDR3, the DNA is TGCAGCGTTGGTCCGGCAGATACGCAGTATTTT. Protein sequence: CSVGPADTQYF.

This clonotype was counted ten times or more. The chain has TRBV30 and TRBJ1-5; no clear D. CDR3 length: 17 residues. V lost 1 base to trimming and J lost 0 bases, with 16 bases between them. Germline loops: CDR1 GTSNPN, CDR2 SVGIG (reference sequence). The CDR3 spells CAWSAVWPADSNQPQHF. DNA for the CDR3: TGTGCCTGGAGTGCCGTATGGCCAGCGGATAGCAATCAGCCCCAGCATTTT.

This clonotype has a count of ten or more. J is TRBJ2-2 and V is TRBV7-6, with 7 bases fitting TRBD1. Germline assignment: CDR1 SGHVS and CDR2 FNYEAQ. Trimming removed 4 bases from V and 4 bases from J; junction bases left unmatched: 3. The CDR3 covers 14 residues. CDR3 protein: CASSSWDSTGELFF. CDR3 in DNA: TGTGCCAGCAGCTCGTGGGACAGCACCGGGGAGCTGTTTTTT.

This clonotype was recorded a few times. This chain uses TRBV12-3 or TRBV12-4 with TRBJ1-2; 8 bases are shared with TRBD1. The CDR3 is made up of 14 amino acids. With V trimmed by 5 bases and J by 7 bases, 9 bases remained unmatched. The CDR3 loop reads CASSPHRGGPGYTF. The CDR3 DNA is TGTGCCAGCAGTCCCCACAGGGGGGGACCTGGCTACACCTTC.

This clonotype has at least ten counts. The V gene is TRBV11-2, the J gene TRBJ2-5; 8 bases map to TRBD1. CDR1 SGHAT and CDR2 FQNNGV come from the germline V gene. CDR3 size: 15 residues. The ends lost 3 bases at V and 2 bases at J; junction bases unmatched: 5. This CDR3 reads CASSLNRGRQETQYF. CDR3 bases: TGTGCCAGCAGCTTGAACAGGGGGAGGCAAGAGACCCAGTACTTC.

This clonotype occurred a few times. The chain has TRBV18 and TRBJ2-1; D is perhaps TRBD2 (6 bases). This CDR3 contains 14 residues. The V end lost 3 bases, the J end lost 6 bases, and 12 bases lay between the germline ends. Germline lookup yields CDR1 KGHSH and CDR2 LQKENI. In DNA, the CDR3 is TGTGCCAGCTCACCTGCTAGCGAGCCCAATGAGCAGTTCTTC. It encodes CASSPASEPNEQFF.

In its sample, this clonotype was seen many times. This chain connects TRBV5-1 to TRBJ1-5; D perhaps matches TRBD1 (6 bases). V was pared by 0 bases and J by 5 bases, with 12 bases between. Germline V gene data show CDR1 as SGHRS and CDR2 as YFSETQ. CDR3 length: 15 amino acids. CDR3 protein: CASSLAAGADQPQHF. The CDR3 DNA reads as TGCGCCAGCAGCTTGGCGGCAGGGGCCGATCAGCCCCAGCATTTT.

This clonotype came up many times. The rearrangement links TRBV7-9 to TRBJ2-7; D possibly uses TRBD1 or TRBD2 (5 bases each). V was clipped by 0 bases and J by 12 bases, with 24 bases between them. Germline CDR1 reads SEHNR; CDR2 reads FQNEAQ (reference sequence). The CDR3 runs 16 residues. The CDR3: CASSLARGNAGISRYF. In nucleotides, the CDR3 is TGTGCCAGCAGCTTAGCGAGGGGAAATGCAGGGATTAGTCGGTACTTC.

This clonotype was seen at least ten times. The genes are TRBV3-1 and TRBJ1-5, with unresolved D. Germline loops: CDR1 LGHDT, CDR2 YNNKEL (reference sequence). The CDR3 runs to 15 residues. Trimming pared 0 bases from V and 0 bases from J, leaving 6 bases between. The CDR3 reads CASSQDFTSNQPQHF. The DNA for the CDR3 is TGTGCCAGCAGCCAAGATTTTACTAGCAATCAGCCCCAGCATTTT. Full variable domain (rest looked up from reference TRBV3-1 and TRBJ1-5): DTAVSQTPKYLVTQMGNDKSIKCEQNLGHDTMYWYKQDSKKFLKIMFSYNNKELIINETVPNRFSPKSPDKAHLNLHINSLELGDSAVYFCASSQDFTSNQPQHFGDGTRLSIL.

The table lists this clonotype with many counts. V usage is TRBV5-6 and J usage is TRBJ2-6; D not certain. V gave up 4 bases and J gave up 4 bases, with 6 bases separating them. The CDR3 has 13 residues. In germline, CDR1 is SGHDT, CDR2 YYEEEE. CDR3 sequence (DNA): TGTGCCAGCAGCCCACCAGGGGCCAACGTCCTGACTTTC. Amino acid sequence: CASSPPGANVLTF.

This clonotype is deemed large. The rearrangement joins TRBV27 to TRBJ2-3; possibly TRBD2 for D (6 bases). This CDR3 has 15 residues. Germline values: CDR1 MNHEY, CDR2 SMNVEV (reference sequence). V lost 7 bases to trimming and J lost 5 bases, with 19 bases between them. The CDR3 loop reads CASTPYAGRIDTQYF. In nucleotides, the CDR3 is TGTGCCAGCACGCCTTATGCAGGGAGGATAGATACGCAGTATTTT.

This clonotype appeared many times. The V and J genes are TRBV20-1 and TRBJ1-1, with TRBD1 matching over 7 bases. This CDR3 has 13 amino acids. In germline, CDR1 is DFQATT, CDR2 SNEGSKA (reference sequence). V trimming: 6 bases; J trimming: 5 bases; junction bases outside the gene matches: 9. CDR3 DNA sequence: TGCAGTGCATCAGGACAGGTTGGAACTGAAGCTTTCTTT. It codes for CSASGQVGTEAFF.

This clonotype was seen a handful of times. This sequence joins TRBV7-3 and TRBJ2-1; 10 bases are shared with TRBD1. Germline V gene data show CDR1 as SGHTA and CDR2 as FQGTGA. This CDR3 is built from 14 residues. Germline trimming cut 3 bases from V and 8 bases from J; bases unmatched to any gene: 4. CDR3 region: CASSLTGGFDEQFF. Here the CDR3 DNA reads TGTGCCAGCAGCTTGACAGGGGGCTTCGATGAGCAGTTCTTC.

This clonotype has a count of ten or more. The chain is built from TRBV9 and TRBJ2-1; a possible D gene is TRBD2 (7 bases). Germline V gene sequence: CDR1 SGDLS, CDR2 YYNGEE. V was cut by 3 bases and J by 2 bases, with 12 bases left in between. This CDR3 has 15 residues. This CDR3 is CASSGSGGPYNEQFF. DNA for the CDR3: TGTGCCAGCAGCGGATCCGGGGGGCCCTACAATGAGCAGTTCTTC.

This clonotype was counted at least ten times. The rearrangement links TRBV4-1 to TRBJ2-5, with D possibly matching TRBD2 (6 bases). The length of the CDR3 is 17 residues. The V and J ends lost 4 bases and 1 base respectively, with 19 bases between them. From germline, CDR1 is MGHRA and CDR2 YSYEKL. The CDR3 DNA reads TGCGCCAGCAGCCTCTCACCAGGCGGTAGCGGCCAAGAGACCCAGTACTTC. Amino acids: CASSLSPGGSGQETQYF.

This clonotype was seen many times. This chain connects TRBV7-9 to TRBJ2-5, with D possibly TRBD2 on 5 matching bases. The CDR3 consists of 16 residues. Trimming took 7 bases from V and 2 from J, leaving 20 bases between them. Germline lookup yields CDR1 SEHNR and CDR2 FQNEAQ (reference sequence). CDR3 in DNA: TGTGCCAGCACCCCGGAGGTGGTAGGGCATCAAGAGACCCAGTACTTC. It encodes CASTPEVVGHQETQYF.

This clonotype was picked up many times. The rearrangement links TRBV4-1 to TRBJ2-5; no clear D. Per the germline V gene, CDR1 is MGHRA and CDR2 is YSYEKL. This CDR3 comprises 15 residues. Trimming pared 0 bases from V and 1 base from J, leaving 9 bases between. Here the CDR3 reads CASSQDGSVQETQYF. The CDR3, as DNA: TGCGCCAGCAGCCAAGACGGCAGTGTCCAAGAGACCCAGTACTTC.

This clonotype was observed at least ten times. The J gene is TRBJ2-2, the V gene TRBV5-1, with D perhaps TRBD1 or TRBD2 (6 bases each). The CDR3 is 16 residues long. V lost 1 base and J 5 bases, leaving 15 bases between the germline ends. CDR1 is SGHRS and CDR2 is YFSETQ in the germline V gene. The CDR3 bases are TGCGCCAGCAGCTTGCGGGGCAGGGGAGGAACCGGGGAGCTGTTTTTT. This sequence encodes CASSLRGRGGTGELFF. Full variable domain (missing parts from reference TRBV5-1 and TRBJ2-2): KAGVTQTPRYLIKTRGQQVTLSCSPISGHRSVSWYQQTPGQGLQFLFEYFSETQRNKGNFPGRFSGRQFSNSRSEMNVSTLELGDSALYLCASSLRGRGGTGELFFGEGSRLTVL.

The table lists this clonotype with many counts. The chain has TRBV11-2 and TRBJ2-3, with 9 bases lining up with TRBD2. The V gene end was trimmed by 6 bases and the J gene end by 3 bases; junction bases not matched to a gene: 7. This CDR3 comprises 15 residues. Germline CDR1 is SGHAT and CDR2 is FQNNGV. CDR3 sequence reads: CASSRAGGRTDTQYF. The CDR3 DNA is TGTGCCAGCAGTAGAGCGGGGGGACGAACAGATACGCAGTATTTT.

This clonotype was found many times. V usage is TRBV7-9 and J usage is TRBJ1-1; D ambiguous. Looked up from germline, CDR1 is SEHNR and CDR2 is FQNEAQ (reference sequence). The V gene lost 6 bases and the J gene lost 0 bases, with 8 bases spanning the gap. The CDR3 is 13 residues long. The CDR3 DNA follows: TGTGCCAGCAGTTTACAAATGAACACTGAAGCTTTCTTT. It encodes CASSLQMNTEAFF.

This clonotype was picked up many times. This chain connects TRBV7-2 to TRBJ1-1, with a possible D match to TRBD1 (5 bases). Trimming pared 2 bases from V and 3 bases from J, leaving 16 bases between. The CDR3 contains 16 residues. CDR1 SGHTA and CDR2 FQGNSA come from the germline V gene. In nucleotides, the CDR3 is TGTGCCAGCAGCTTAAGTTATGGGGGTTTGGACACTGAAGCTTTCTTT. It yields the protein CASSLSYGGLDTEAFF.

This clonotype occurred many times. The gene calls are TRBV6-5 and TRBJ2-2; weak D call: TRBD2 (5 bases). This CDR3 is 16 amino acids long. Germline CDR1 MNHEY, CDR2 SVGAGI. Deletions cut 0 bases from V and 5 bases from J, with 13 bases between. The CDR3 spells CASSYSKPSWTGELFF. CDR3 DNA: TGTGCCAGCAGTTACTCGAAGCCTAGCTGGACCGGGGAGCTGTTTTTT.

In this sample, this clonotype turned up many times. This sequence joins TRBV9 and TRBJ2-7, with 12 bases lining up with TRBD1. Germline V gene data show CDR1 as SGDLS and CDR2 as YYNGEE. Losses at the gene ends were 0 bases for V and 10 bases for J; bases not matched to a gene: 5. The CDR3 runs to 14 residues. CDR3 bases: TGTGCCAGCAGCGTAGACGGGACAGGGGGCCGACAGTACTTC. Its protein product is CASSVDGTGGRQYF.

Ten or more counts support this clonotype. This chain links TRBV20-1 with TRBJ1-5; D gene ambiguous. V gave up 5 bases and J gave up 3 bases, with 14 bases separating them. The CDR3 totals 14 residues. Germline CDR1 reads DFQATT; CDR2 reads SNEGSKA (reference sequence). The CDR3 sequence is CSALSGQDNQPQHF. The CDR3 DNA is TGCAGTGCTCTAAGTGGGCAGGACAATCAGCCCCAGCATTTT.

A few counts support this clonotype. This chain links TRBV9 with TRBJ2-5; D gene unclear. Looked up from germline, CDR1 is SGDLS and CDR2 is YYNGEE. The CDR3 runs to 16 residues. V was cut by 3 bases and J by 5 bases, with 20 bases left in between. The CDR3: CASSDTPHYSQETQYF. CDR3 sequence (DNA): TGTGCCAGCAGCGATACCCCGCATTATAGCCAGGAGACCCAGTACTTC. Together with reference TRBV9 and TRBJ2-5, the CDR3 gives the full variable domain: DSGVTQTPKHLITATGQRVTLRCSPRSGDLSVYWYQQSLDQGLQFLIQYYNGEERAKGNILERFSAQQFPDLHSELNLSSLELGDSALYFCASSDTPHYSQETQYFGPGTRLLVL.